The present T cell receptor (beta chain) was sequenced within a study of cytomegalovirus exposure and HLA in healthy donors. CDR3 length equals 14 residues. Trimming took 4 bases from V and 8 from J, leaving 17 bases between them. Germline CDR1 reads MRHNA; CDR2 reads SNTAGT. 60 Vbeta and 13 Jbeta primers were used in PCR. The data were produced by immunoSEQ multiplex PCR, yet TCRdb's version contains in-frame clones alone and is incomplete. The sample contains about 130,000 clones, over 65% of which appear only once. The specimen sequenced was PBMCs. V usage is TRBV6-4 and J usage is TRBJ1-2, with D perhaps matching TRBD1 (5 bases). The sequence was obtained from a middle-aged man in good health and CMV-seropositive. The CDR3 region is CASSVEGSTRGYTF. CDR3 in DNA: TGTGCCAGCAGTGTGGAGGGGAGCACGCGGGGCTACACCTTC.